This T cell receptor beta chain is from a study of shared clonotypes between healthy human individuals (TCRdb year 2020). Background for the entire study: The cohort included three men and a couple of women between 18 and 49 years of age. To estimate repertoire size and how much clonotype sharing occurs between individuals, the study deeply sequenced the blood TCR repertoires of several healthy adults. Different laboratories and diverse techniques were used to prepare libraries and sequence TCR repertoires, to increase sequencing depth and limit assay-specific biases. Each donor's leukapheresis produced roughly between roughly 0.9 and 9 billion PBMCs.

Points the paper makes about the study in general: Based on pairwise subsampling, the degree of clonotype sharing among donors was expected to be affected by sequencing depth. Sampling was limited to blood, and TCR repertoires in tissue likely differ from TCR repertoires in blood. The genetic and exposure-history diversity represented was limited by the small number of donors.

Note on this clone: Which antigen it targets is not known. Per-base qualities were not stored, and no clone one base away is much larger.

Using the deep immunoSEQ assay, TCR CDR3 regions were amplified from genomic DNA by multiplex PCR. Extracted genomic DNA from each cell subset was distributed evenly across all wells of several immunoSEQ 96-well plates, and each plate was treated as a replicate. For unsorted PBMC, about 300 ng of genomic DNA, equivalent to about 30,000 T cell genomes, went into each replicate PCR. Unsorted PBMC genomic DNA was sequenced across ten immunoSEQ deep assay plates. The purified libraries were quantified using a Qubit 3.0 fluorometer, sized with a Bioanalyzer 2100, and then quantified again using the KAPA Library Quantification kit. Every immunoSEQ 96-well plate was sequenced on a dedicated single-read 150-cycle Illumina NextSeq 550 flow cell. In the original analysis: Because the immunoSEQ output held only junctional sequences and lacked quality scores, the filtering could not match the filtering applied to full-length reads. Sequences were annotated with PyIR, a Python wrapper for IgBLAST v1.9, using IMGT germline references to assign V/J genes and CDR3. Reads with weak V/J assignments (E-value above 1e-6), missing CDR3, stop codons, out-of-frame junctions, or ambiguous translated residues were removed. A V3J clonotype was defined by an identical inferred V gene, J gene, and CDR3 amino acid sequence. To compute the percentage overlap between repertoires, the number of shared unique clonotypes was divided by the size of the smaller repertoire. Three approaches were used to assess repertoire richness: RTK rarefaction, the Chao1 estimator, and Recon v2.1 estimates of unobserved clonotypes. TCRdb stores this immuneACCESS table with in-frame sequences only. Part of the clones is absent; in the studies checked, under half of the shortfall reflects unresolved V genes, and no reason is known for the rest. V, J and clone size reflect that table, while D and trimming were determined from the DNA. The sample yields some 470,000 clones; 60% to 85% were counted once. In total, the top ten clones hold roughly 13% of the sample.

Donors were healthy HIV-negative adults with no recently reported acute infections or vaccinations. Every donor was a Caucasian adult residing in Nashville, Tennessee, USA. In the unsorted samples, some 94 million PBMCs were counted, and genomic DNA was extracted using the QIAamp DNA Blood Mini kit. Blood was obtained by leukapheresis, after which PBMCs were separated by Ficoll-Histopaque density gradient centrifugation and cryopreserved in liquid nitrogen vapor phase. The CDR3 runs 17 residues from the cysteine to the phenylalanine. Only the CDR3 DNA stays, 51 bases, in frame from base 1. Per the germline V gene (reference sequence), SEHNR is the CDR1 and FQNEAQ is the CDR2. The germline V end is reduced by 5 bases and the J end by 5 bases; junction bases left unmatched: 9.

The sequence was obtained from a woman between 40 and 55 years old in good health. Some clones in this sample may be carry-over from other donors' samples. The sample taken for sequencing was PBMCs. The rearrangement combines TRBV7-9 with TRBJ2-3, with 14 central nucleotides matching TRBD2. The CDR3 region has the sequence CASSPGTSGSRVDTQYF. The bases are TGTGCCAGCAGCCCCGGGACTAGCGGGAGTCGGGTAGATACGCAGTATTTT.